The rows below give T cell receptor beta chains drawn from one sample of a study of blood T cell repertoires in COVID-19. The protocol was immunoSEQ multiplex PCR, while the TCRdb copy is restricted to in-frame clones and leaves out a portion. In the table there are about 270,000 clones, approximately 86% of which are singletons. The sequenced material came from peripheral blood. The receptors shown here come from a man aged 35 to 55 with active or convalescent COVID-19. Both conserved end residues are part of each CDR3. The D gene is left open where the match is weak. Clone size is not always given. Where it is, it says once, few, many or a class for expanded clones.

TRBJ2-3,NA,TRBV11-3,NA,CASSSTDTQYF,TGTGCCAGCAGCTCTACAGATACGCAGTATTTT
TRBJ2-1,TRBD2,TRBV5-1,NA,CASSLGGRAYNEQFF,TGCGCCAGCAGCTTGGGCGGGAGGGCCTACAATGAGCAGTTCTTC
TRBJ1-6,TRBD1,TRBV2,NA,CASNRDSNYNSPLHF,TGTGCCAGCAACCGGGACAGCAATTATAATTCACCCCTCCACTTT
TRBJ1-3,TRBD1,TRBV2,NA,CARGGQGENTIYF,TGTGCCAGGGGAGGACAGGGGGAAAACACCATATATTTT
TRBJ2-3,TRBD2,TRBV24-1,NA,CATGIAGFADTQYF,TGTGCCACCGGCATAGCGGGATTCGCAGATACGCAGTATTTT
TRBJ2-2,NA,TRBV4-1,NA,CASSQGGGSGGELFF,TGCGCCAGCAGCCAAGGTGGAGGGAGTGGCGGGGAGCTGTTTTTT
TRBJ1-1,NA,TRBV5-6,few,CASSFPDKEAFF,TGTGCCAGCAGCTTTCCCGACAAGGAAGCTTTCTTT
TRBJ1-2,TRBD1,TRBV11-3,NA,CASSLDLGQGLNYGYTF,TGTGCCAGCAGCTTAGATCTCGGACAGGGGCTTAACTATGGCTACACCTTC
TRBJ2-1,TRBD2,TRBV6-1,once,CASSEVGLAGGEQFF,TGTGCCAGCAGTGAAGTGGGACTAGCGGGGGGAGAGCAGTTCTTC
TRBJ2-1,TRBD2,TRBV24-1,NA,CATSVSSGGEQFF,TGTGCCACCAGTGTGTCTAGCGGGGGAGAGCAGTTCTTC
TRBJ1-1,TRBD1,TRBV30,NA,CAWSPRDRVIGSQAFF,TGTGCCTGGAGTCCCCGGGACAGGGTGATAGGTAGTCAAGCTTTCTTT
TRBJ1-1,TRBD1,TRBV27,NA,CASSFSDRAEAFF,TGTGCCAGCAGTTTCTCGGACAGGGCGGAGGCTTTCTTT
TRBJ2-5,TRBD2,TRBV28,once,CASSIGRAGGPGETQYF,TGTGCCAGCAGCATAGGCAGGGCGGGAGGGCCTGGAGAGACCCAGTACTTC
TRBJ2-5,NA,TRBV14,NA,CASSQEGPGGTQYF,TGTGCCAGCAGCCAAGAAGGCCCCGGGGGGACCCAGTACTTC
TRBJ2-7,NA,TRBV3-1/TRBV3-2,NA,CASSQRGRLVNEQYF,TGTGCCAGCAGCCAAAGGGGCAGGCTCGTCAACGAGCAGTACTTC
TRBJ2-1,NA,TRBV15,once,CATSRELEVRHEQFF,TGTGCCACCAGCAGAGAACTAGAAGTGAGGCATGAGCAGTTCTTC
TRBJ2-7,TRBD1,TRBV2,NA,CASSESRDRATYEQYF,TGTGCCAGCAGTGAGAGCCGGGACAGGGCGACCTACGAGCAGTACTTC
TRBJ2-1,NA,TRBV9,once,CASSENLGSHEQFF,TGTGCCAGCAGTGAAAACCTAGGATCTCATGAGCAGTTCTTC
TRBJ2-1,NA,TRBV3-1/TRBV3-2,NA,CASSPNGGNNEQFF,TGTGCCAGCAGCCCGAATGGGGGGAACAATGAGCAGTTCTTC
TRBJ1-6,TRBD1,TRBV12-5,NA,CASGFPSGTGYSPLHF,TGTGCTAGTGGTTTCCCATCGGGGACAGGGTATTCACCCCTCCACTTT
TRBJ1-1,NA,TRBV12-3/TRBV12-4,NA,CASSLDRLAEAFF,TGTGCCAGCAGTTTAGACAGGTTGGCTGAAGCTTTCTTT
TRBJ1-6,TRBD1,TRBV10-1,NA,CASSESSTGQSPLHF,TGCGCCAGCAGTGAGTCATCGACAGGGCAATCACCCCTCCACTTT
TRBJ1-2,TRBD1,TRBV30,NA,CAWTTGISYGYTF,TGTGCCTGGACGACAGGGATATCTTATGGCTACACCTTC
TRBJ2-1,TRBD2,TRBV4-1,NA,CASSQELAGVTEQFF,TGCGCCAGCAGCCAAGAACTAGCGGGAGTCACTGAGCAGTTCTTC
TRBJ2-6,TRBD1,TRBV9,NA,CASSALWTGDAGANVLTF,TGTGCCAGCAGCGCCTTATGGACAGGTGACGCTGGGGCCAACGTCCTGACTTTC
TRBJ2-1,TRBD2,TRBV7-8,NA,CASSIQGTSGSEQFF,TGTGCCAGCAGCATACAAGGGACTAGCGGGAGTGAGCAGTTCTTC
TRBJ1-6,TRBD1,TRBV5-1,NA,CASSPDRNNSPLHF,TGCGCCAGCAGCCCGGACAGGAACAATTCACCCCTCCACTTT
TRBJ2-3,TRBD1,TRBV3-1/TRBV3-2,NA,CASSQAGTGASTDTQYF,TGTGCCAGCAGCCAGGCTGGGACAGGGGCCTCCACAGATACGCAGTATTTT
TRBJ1-1,NA,TRBV2,NA,CASMEGLITEAFF,TGTGCCAGCATGGAGGGGTTAATCACTGAAGCTTTCTTT
TRBJ2-2,NA,TRBV5-1,NA,CASSLPPTGPGELFF,TGCGCCAGCAGCTTGCCACCGACAGGTCCCGGGGAGCTGTTTTTT
TRBJ2-1,TRBD2,TRBV27,NA,CASSSALLAGNYNEQFF,TGTGCCAGCAGTTCGGCCCTACTAGCGGGGAACTACAATGAGCAGTTCTTC
TRBJ1-5,NA,TRBV6-1,NA,CASSDPHQPQHF,TGTGCCAGCAGTGATCCTCATCAGCCCCAGCATTTT
TRBJ2-7,NA,TRBV4-1,NA,CASSQDSPSEQYF,TGCGCCAGCAGCCAAGATTCCCCATCCGAGCAGTACTTC
TRBJ2-7,NA,TRBV24-1,NA,CATGGRGDF,TGTGCCACCGGGGGCAGGGGAGACTTC
TRBJ2-1,NA,TRBV11-2,NA,CASRTVLEQFF,TGTGCCAGCAGGACAGTTCTTGAGCAGTTCTTC
TRBJ2-7,NA,TRBV19,once,CASSYGLSYEQYF,TGTGCCAGTAGTTACGGGTTATCCTACGAGCAGTACTTC
TRBJ2-7,TRBD2,TRBV19,NA,CASSGAGVDEQYF,TGTGCCAGTAGTGGTGCGGGAGTGGACGAGCAGTACTTC
TRBJ1-2,TRBD1,TRBV2,NA,CASSETDRGTYGYTF,TGTGCCAGCAGTGAGACGGACAGGGGGACGTATGGCTACACCTTC
TRBJ2-1,TRBD2,TRBV6-6,NA,CASSYPTLAGNNEQFF,TGTGCCAGCAGTTACCCCACGCTAGCGGGGAACAATGAGCAGTTCTTC
TRBJ1-1,NA,TRBV25-1,NA,CASSDWAGGGTEAFF,TGTGCCAGCAGTGACTGGGCAGGCGGGGGGACTGAAGCTTTCTTT
TRBJ2-7,TRBD2,TRBV9,NA,CASSGLIAGEQYF,TGTGCCAGCAGCGGCCTTATAGCGGGGGAGCAGTACTTC
TRBJ2-5,TRBD1,TRBV14,NA,CASSPDRVATQYF,TGTGCCAGCAGCCCAGACAGGGTAGCGACCCAGTACTTC
TRBJ1-3,NA,TRBV6-6,NA,CASNDVQGTGNTIYF,TGTGCCAGCAACGATGTGCAGGGAACTGGAAACACCATATATTTT
TRBJ1-6,TRBD1,TRBV5-6,NA,CASSSAPGQVNSPLHF,TGTGCCAGCAGCTCAGCCCCGGGACAGGTTAATTCACCCCTCCACTTT
TRBJ2-7,TRBD1,TRBV28,NA,CASTPLVDRGYEQYF,TGTGCCAGCACCCCGCTCGTGGACAGGGGTTACGAGCAGTACTTC
TRBJ1-3,NA,TRBV10-3,NA,CAIKEGDGNTIYF,TGTGCCATCAAGGAGGGTGATGGAAACACCATATATTTT
TRBJ1-1,TRBD1,TRBV6-5,few,CASHRDSVTEAFF,TGTGCCTCCCACCGGGACAGTGTCACTGAAGCTTTCTTT
TRBJ2-2,TRBD1,TRBV3-1/TRBV3-2,NA,CASKGQGGTGELFF,TGTGCCAGCAAGGGACAGGGAGGGACCGGGGAGCTGTTTTTT
TRBJ1-4,TRBD1,TRBV5-1,NA,CASRGTGTGEEKLFF,TGCGCCAGCAGGGGGACCGGGACAGGGGAAGAAAAACTGTTTTTT
TRBJ2-7,TRBD1,TRBV30,NA,CAWTTGGGYEQYF,TGTGCCTGGACGACAGGGGGGGGTTACGAGCAGTACTTC
TRBJ2-7,NA,TRBV19,NA,CASSIGQFSYEQYF,TGTGCCAGTAGTATAGGACAATTTTCCTACGAGCAGTACTTC
TRBJ2-7,TRBD1,TRBV5-6,NA,CASRTSQGAKYEQYF,TGTGCCAGCCGAACCTCACAGGGGGCAAAATACGAGCAGTACTTC
TRBJ2-7,NA,TRBV5-6,NA,CASSLRDEQYF,TGTGCCAGCAGCCTCCGGGACGAGCAGTACTTC
TRBJ1-1,NA,TRBV29-1,NA,CSVEDRVPGEAFF,TGCAGCGTTGAAGATCGAGTACCGGGTGAAGCTTTCTTT
TRBJ1-2,NA,TRBV12-5,once,CASGLEGPYGYTF,TGTGCTAGTGGTTTGGAGGGGCCCTATGGCTACACCTTC
TRBJ1-2,NA,TRBV28,once,CASGGTTSNYGYTF,TGTGCCAGCGGGGGGACGACGAGCAACTATGGCTACACCTTC
TRBJ2-7,TRBD1,TRBV19,NA,CASSTGKPGQGTEQYF,TGTGCCAGTAGTACGGGGAAACCGGGACAGGGGACCGAGCAGTACTTC
TRBJ1-1,NA,TRBV11-3,NA,CASSLGTGLNTEAFF,TGTGCCAGCAGCTTAGGAACAGGGTTGAACACTGAAGCTTTCTTT
TRBJ2-7,TRBD2,TRBV18,once,CASSPIQRGDHEQYF,TGTGCCAGCTCACCGATCCAGCGGGGGGACCACGAGCAGTACTTC